The T cell receptor beta chain described here comes from a study of human T cells and chemical hapten exposure. The study, taken as a whole, reports: DPC sensitization did not alter TCRs above 1 in 1000 frequency.

Time point reported: patch test 1, 2 weeks after DPC sensitization. Treatment in this sample: therapeutic diphenylcyclopropenone sensitization with weekly scalp DPC. The CDR3 has 14 amino acids. V was cut by 10 bases and J by 4 bases, with 17 bases left in between. Looked up from germline, CDR1 is MDHEN and CDR2 is SYDVKM. A single record per CDR3 protein comes from TCRdb applying MiXCR to the RACE reads. Among about 120,000 distinct CDR3 sequences listed, about 12% were seen once. Worth noting for this clonotype: Its specificity is not known.

This material consisted of whole blood, taken in connection with sensitization to the hapten diphenylcyclopropenone (DPC). This TCR derives from a woman aged 45-59 years with alopecia areata. Some clones in this sample may be carry-over from other donors' samples. The V call is TRBV28, the J call TRBJ2-1, with D possibly matching TRBD1 (5 bases). The CDR3 DNA sequence: TGTGCCATCCACTCAGGGTTCTCTTACAATGAGCAGTTCTTC. Its translation is CAIHSGFSYNEQFF.